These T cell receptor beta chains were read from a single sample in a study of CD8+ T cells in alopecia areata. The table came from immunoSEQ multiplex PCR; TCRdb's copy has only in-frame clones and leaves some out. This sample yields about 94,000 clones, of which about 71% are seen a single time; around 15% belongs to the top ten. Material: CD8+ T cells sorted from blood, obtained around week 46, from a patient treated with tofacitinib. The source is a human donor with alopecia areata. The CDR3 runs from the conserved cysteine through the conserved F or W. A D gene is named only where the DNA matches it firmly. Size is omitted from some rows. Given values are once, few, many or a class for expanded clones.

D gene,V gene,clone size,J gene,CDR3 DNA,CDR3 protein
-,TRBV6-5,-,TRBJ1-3,TGTGCCAGCAGTTACGGCAACTCTGGAAACACCATATATTTT,CASSYGNSGNTIYF
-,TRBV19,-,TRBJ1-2,TGTGCCAGTGGCCGGGACGGCTATGGCTACACCTTC,CASGRDGYGYTF
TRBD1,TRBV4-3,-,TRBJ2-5,TGCGCCAGCAGCCAAGAAGGGGGCCGCCAAGAGACCCAGTACTTC,CASSQEGGRQETQYF
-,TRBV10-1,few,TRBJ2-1,TGCGCCAGCTTCCAAGGTGGCGCCCTCAATGAGCAGTTCTTC,CASFQGGALNEQFF
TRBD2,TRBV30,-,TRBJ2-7,TGTGCCTGGAGTACGGCTAGCGGGCCCTACGAGCAGTACTTC,CAWSTASGPYEQYF
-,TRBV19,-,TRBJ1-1,TGTGCCAGTAGTATTACGGGGAACACTGAAGCTTTCTTT,CASSITGNTEAFF
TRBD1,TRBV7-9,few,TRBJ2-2,TGTGCCAGCAGCCCAGGGACAGGCGGGGAGCTGTTTTTT,CASSPGTGGELFF
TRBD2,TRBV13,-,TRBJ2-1,TGTGCCAGCAGCTTAGGAGGAACTAGCGGGGGGCACAATGAGCAGTTCTTC,CASSLGGTSGGHNEQFF
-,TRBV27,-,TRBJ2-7,TGTGCCAGCAGTTCAGGGGACTCCTACGAGCAGTACTTC,CASSSGDSYEQYF
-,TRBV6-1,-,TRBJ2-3,TGTGCCAGCAGTGAAGAGGTCCCGCAAGATACGCAGTATTTT,CASSEEVPQDTQYF
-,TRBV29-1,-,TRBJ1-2,TGCAGCGTTGAACTTGGCGACGGAGGCTACACCTTC,CSVELGDGGYTF
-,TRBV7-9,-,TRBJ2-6,TGTGCCAGCAGCTTAGACGGCAGGCGACCTGGGGCCAACGTCCTGACTTTC,CASSLDGRRPGANVLTF
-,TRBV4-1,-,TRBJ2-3,TGCGCCAGCAGCCAAGCCGACAGGAGCACAGATACGCAGTATTTT,CASSQADRSTDTQYF
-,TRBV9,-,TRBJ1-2,TGTGCCAGCAGCGTGGACAGCGGTGGCTACACCTTC,CASSVDSGGYTF
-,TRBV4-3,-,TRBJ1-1,TGCGCCAGCAGCCAGGGGGGGACCGCTCCTGCTTTCTTT,CASSQGGTAPAFF
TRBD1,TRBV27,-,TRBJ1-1,TGTGCCAGCAGTATAACAGGGGCCACTGAAGCTTTCTTT,CASSITGATEAFF
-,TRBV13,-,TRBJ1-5,TGTGCCAGCAGCTTAGGACGAGGCCAGCCCCAGCATTTT,CASSLGRGQPQHF
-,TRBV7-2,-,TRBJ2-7,TGTGCCAGCAATCAACACCACTCCTACGAGCAGTACTTC,CASNQHHSYEQYF
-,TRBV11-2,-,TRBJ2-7,TGTGCCAGCAGCACTCATCGACAGGCCTACGAGCAGTACTTC,CASSTHRQAYEQYF
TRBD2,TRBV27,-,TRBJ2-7,TGTGCCAGCAGTTCATCAGCGGGGGGAATCTCCTACGAGCAGTACTTC,CASSSSAGGISYEQYF
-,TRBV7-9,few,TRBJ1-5,TGTGCCAGCAGCTCTGGGGGTGGCAATCAGCCCCAGCATTTT,CASSSGGGNQPQHF
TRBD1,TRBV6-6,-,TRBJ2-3,TGTGCCAGCAGCCCCTTAAGACAGGGGGTATCGGATACGCAGTATTTT,CASSPLRQGVSDTQYF
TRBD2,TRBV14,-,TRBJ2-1,TGTGCCAGCAGCCAAGATTATACTAGCGGGGGGAACAATGAGCAGTTCTTC,CASSQDYTSGGNNEQFF
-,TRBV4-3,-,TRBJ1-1,TGCGCCAGCAGCCAAGATAAAGCAGCGAACACTGAAGCTTTCTTT,CASSQDKAANTEAFF